The TCR beta chain under discussion was sequenced for a study of OX40 agonist ivuxolimab in advanced cancers. As for the study more broadly: The costimulatory receptor OX40 (CD134) was targeted by ivuxolimab, a fully human IgG2 agonistic monoclonal antibody. Patients were allowed to have had prior anti-PD-1, anti-PD-L1 or anti-CTLA-4 therapy, and more than 35% of the dose-escalation patients had been treated with checkpoint inhibitors. Peripheral TCRbeta sequencing aimed to test whether ivuxolimab altered TCR sequence diversity and caused clonal T-cell expansion. Intravenous ivuxolimab was administered to patients every 2 weeks at six dose levels: 0.01, 0.1, 0.3, 1.5, 3 and 10 mg/kg. In the dose-escalation cohort, 82.7% of patients were male, and the mean age was approximately 55 years, with a range of about 20 to 79. Three dose-escalation patients achieved partial responses, one with hepatocellular carcinoma and two with cutaneous melanoma. The paper reports the monotherapy dose-escalation portion (N of about 56 patients) of the phase I ivuxolimab trial. Of the roughly 52 dose-escalation patients, hepatocellular carcinoma was present in 19, melanoma in some 15, renal cell carcinoma in 9 and head and neck cancer in 9.

On the study overall, not on this receptor specifically: Clonal expansion of both CD4+ and CD8+ blood T cells was observed from baseline to week 6 at doses 0.1 to 3.0 mg/kg. In partial responders in the 0.1-3.0 mg/kg groups, normalized peripheral clonal expansion was found to be among the lowest, especially among CD8+ T cells. The antigen specificity of the peripheral T cells that underwent clonal expansion was not determined. Low levels of normalized T-cell clonal expansion were also shown by some nonresponding patients. After ivuxolimab, more expanded clones were found on average in CD8+ T cells than in CD4+ T cells.

As to this clone: Its antigen target is currently unknown. Per-base qualities were not stored, and no clone one base away is much larger.

Genomic DNA was isolated from the sorted cells so that the TCRbeta CDR3 region could be sequenced. The immunoSEQ Assay was used to sequence the TCRbeta CDR3 regions. This immuneACCESS table, as held by TCRdb, lists in-frame sequences with V and J called but not all clones. Of the missing ones, under half trace to an unresolved V gene in checked studies; the others have no known cause. For this sample there are over 80,000 clones; around 78% appear just once. Around 0.88% of the sample comes from the top ten. According to the germline V gene (reference sequence), CDR1 reads SGHKS and CDR2 reads YYEKEE. Trimming takes 1 base from V and 3 bases from J, and the germline ends sit 19 bases apart. From the cysteine through the phenylalanine, the CDR3 covers 17 amino acids. Only the CDR3 portion is preserved as DNA: 51 bases, with reading frame beginning at the first base. The trial excluded patients who had a history of autoimmune disease or who were on systemic immunosuppression. Peripheral blood for TCR sequencing was collected from all dose cohorts at baseline, on cycle 4 day 1, and on cycle 7 day 1. Samples were obtained from an open-label, multicenter, first-in-human phase I dose-escalation trial of ivuxolimab. The trial enrolled adults with locally advanced or metastatic head and neck squamous cell, hepatocellular, melanoma or renal cell carcinoma. Before TCR sequencing, CD4+ T cells and CD8+ T cells from peripheral blood were sorted into separate populations.

The material was CD4+ or CD8+ T cells sorted from blood, obtained in a trial of the OX40 agonist ivuxolimab. This TCR came from an adult with an advanced solid tumor such as melanoma, head and neck, liver or kidney cancer. Rearrangement joined TRBV5-5 to TRBJ1-2, with the D gene not confidently named. In nucleotides, the sequence is TGTGCCAGCAGCTTGCGAGGGAGTGGGGTCGGTTACTATGGCTACACCTTC. Its coded protein is CASSLRGSGVGYYGYTF.